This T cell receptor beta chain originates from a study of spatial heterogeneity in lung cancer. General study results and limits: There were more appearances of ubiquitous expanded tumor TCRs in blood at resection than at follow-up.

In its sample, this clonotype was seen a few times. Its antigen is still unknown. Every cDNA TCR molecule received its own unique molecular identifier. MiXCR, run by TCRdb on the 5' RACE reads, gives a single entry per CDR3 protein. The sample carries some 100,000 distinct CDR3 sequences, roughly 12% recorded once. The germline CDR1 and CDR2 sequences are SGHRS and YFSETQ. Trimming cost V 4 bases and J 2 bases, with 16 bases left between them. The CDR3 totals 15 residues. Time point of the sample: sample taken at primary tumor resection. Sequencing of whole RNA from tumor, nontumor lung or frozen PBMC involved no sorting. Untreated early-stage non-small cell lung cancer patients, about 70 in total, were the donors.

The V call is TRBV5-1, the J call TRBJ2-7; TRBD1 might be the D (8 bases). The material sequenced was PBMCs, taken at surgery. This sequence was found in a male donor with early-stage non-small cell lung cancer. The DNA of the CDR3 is TGCGCCAGCAGCCCGGCGGGGGACAGGACCTACGAGCAGTACTTC. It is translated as CASSPAGDRTYEQYF.